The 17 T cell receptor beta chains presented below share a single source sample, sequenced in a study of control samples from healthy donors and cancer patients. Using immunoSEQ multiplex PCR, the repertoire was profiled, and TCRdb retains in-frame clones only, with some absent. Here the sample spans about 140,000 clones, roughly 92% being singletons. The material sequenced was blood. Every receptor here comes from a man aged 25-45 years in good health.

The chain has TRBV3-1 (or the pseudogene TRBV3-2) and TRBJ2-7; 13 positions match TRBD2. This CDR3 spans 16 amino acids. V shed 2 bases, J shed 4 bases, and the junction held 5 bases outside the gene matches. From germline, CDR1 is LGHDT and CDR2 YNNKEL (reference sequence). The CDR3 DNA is TGTGCCAGCAGCCAATCACTAGCGGGAGGGGGTTACGAGCAGTACTTC. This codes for CASSQSLAGGGYEQYF.

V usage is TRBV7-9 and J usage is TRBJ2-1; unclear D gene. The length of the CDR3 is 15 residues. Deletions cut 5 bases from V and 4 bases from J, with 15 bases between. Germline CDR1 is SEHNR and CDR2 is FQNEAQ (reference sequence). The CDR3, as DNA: TGTGCCAGCAGCCATCCACGGACCGAGTACAATGAGCAGTTCTTC. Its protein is CASSHPRTEYNEQFF.

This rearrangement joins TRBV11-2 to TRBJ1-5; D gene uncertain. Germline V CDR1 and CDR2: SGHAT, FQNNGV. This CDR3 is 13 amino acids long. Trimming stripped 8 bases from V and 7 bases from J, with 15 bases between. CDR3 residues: CASRNSLQQPQHF. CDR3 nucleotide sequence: TGTGCCAGCCGGAACAGTCTGCAGCAGCCCCAGCATTTT.

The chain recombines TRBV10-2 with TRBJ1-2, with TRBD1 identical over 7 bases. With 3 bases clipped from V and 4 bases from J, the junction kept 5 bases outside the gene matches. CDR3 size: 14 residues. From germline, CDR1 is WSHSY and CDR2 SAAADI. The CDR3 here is CASSDQGGLYGYTF. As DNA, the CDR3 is TGCGCCAGCAGTGATCAAGGGGGCCTCTATGGCTACACCTTC.

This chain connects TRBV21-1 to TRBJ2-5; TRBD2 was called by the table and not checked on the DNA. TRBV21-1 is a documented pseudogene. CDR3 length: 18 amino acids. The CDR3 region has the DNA TGTGCCAGCAGCAAATCAGGGACTAGCGGGAGACTTGGAGAGACCCAGTACTTC. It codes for CASSKSGTSGRLGETQYF.

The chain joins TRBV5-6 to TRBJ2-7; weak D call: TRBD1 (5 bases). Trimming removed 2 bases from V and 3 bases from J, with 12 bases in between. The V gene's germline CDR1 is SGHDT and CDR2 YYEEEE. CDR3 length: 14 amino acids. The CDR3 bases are TGTGCCAGCAGCTTTCAGGGTAGGGACTACGAGCAGTACTTC. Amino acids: CASSFQGRDYEQYF.

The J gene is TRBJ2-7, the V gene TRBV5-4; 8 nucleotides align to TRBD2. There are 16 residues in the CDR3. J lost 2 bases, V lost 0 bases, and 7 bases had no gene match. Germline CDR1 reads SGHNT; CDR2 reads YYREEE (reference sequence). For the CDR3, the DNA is TGTGCCAGCAGCTTGGCCAGCGGGAGACAAACCTACGAGCAGTACTTC. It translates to CASSLASGRQTYEQYF.

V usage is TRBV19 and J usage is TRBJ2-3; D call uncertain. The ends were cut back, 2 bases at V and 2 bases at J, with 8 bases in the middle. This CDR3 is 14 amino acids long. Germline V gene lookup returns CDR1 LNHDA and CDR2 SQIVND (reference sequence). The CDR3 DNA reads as TGTGCCAGTAGTATAAGGGTGGTCACAGATACGCAGTATTTT. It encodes CASSIRVVTDTQYF.

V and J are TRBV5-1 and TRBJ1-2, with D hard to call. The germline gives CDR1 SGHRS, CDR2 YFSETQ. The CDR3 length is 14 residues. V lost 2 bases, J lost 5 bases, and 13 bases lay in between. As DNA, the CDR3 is TGCGCCAGCAGCTTCGACGGAGGATCATATGGCTACACCTTC. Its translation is CASSFDGGSYGYTF. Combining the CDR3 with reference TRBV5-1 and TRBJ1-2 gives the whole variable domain KAGVTQTPRYLIKTRGQQVTLSCSPISGHRSVSWYQQTPGQGLQFLFEYFSETQRNKGNFPGRFSGRQFSNSRSEMNVSTLELGDSALYLCASSFDGGSYGYTFGSGTRLTVV.

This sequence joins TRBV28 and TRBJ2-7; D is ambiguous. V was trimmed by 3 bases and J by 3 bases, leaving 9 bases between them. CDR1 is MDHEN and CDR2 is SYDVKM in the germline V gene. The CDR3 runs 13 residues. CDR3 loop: CASSLGGNYEQYF. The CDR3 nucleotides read TGTGCCAGCAGTTTGGGCGGAAACTACGAGCAGTACTTC.

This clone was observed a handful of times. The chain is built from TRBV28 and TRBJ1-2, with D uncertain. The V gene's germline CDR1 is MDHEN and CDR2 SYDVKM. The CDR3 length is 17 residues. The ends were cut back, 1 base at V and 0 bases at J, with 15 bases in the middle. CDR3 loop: CASSLFHLGQANYGYTF. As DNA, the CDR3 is TGTGCCAGCAGTTTATTCCATCTCGGGCAGGCTAACTATGGCTACACCTTC.

This CDR3 reads CASNPTGQPRDNEQFF. The CDR3 DNA sequence: TGTGCCAGCAACCCGACAGGCCAACCTCGTGACAATGAGCAGTTCTTC. The rearrangement uses TRBV14 and TRBJ2-1, with D tentatively TRBD1 (6 bases). Germline-derived CDR1 and CDR2 are SGHDN and FVKESK. This CDR3 contains 16 residues. Trimming removed 7 bases from V and 5 bases from J, with 21 bases in between.

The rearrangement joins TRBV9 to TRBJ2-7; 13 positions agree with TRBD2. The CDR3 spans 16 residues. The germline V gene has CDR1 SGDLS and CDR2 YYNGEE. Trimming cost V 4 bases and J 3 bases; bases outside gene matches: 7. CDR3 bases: TGTGCCAGCAGCCTAACCTGGACTAGCGGGAGCTACGAGCAGTACTTC. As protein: CASSLTWTSGSYEQYF.

CDR3 in amino acids: CAWSVQGTGSSEQFF. CDR3 in DNA: TGTGCCTGGAGTGTACAAGGGACAGGGTCTAGTGAGCAGTTCTTC. The rearrangement uses TRBV30 and TRBJ2-1, with 9 bases aligning to TRBD1. The CDR3 contains 15 residues. Trimming cost V 0 bases and J 9 bases; bases outside gene matches: 9. Per germline, CDR1 GTSNPN and CDR2 SVGIG (reference sequence). The variable domain in full, with the rest retrieved from reference TRBV30 and TRBJ2-1, is SQTIHQWPATLVQPVGSPLSLECTVEGTSNPNLYWYRQAAGRGLQLLFYSVGIGQISSEVPQNLSASRPQDRQFILSSKKLLLSDSGFYLCAWSVQGTGSSEQFFGPGTRLTVL.

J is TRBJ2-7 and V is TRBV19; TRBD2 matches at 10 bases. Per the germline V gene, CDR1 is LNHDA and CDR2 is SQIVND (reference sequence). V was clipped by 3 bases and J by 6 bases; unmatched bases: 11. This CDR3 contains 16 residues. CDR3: CASSIAQAGGPGEQYF. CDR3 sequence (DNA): TGTGCCAGTAGTATCGCCCAAGCGGGAGGGCCTGGCGAGCAGTACTTC.

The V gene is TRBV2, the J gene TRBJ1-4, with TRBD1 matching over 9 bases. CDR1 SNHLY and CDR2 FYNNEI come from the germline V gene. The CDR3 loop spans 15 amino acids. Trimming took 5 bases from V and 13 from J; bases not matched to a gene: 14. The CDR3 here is CASSMDRGRENRLFF. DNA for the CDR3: TGTGCCAGCAGTATGGACAGGGGAAGAGAGAACAGACTGTTTTTT.

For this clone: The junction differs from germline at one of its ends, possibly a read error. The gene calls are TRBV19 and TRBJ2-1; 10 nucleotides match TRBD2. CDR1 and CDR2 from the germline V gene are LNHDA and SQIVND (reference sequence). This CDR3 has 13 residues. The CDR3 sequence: CASRIAGGYEQFF. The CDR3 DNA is TGTGCCAGTCGTATAGCGGGAGGCTATGAGCAGTTCTTC.